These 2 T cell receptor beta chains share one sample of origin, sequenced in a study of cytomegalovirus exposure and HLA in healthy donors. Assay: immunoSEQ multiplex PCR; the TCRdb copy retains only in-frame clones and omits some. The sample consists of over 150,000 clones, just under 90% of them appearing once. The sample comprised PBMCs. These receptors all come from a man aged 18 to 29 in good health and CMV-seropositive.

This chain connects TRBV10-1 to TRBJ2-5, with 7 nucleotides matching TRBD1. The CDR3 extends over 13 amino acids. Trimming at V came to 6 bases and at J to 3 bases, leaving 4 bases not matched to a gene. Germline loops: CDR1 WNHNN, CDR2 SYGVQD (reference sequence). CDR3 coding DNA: TGCGCCAGCAGCGGGGACAGAGAAGAGACCCAGTACTTC. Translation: CASSGDREETQYF.

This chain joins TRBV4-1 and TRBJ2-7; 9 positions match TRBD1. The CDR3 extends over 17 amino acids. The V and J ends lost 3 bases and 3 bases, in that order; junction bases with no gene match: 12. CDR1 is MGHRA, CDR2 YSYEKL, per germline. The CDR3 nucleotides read TGCGCCAGCAGCCACCAAACCGGGACAGGGAATTTCTACGAGCAGTACTTC. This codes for CASSHQTGTGNFYEQYF.